The clone carrying this T cell receptor (beta chain) was detected ten times or more. Its antigen is currently unknown. The junction had 10 bases not matched to a gene; V was cut back by 5 bases and J by 5 bases. The germline gives CDR1 SEHNR, CDR2 FQNEAQ (reference sequence). This CDR3 is 15 amino acids long. Amplification yielded TCR beta CDR3 regions, with RNA transcripts as the source. The HTBI primer set was used in a first-round RT-PCR of the TCR CDR3. MiXCR was run by TCRdb on the multiplex PCR reads, yielding one entry per CDR3 protein. The data contain 80,000 to 100,000 distinct CDR3 sequences, around 42% of them singletons. The data were taken from a study of T cells in Graves' hyperthyroidism and ophthalmopathy. Findings of the study overall: Blood held most thyroid clonotypes expanded above 0.001 frequency. A 13 V-J signature model discriminated ophthalmopathy versus stable hyperthyroidism.

If no ophthalmopathy progression occurred within 18 months, Graves' hyperthyroidism was stable. Each patient was aged 18 to 65 and had newly diagnosed hyperthyroidism of under 2 months' duration. The sample was peripheral blood or thyroid tissue (not recorded which). The sequence was collected from a woman between 25 and 40 years old with Graves' hyperthyroidism. The V gene is TRBV7-9, the J gene TRBJ2-5, with 8 bases aligning to TRBD1. CDR3 in amino acids: CASSAPQGASETQYF. In nucleotides, the CDR3 is TGTGCCAGCAGCGCACCCCAGGGGGCGTCTGAGACCCAGTACTTC. Variable domain in full (rest from reference TRBV7-9 and TRBJ2-5): DTGVSQNPRHKITKRGQNVTFRCDPISEHNRLYWYRQTLGQGPEFLTYFQNEAQLEKSRLLSDRFSAERPKGSFSTLEIQRTEQGDSAMYLCASSAPQGASETQYFGPGTRLLVL.